This T cell receptor beta chain was identified during a study of T cells after yellow fever vaccination. This CDR3 comprises 15 residues. With 4 bases removed from V and 3 bases from J, the gap between germline ends came to 17 bases. Germline CDR1 SGDLS, CDR2 YYNGEE. TCRdb analysed the 5' RACE reads with MiXCR anew, one entry per CDR3 protein. There are under 70,000 distinct CDR3 sequences in the sample; 7.1% occur only once, and around 44% lies in the top ten. This clonotype was sampled from a man younger than 35 who received the YFV17D yellow fever vaccine. The chain uses TRBV9 and TRBJ2-7; perhaps TRBD1 as D (6 bases). Sequences were derived from CD8+ T cells sorted from PBMCs, sampled on the day of the first yellow fever vaccination. CDR3 loop: CASSSPGTTFYEQYV. CDR3 coding DNA: TGTGCCAGCAGCAGTCCCGGGACAACCTTCTACGAGCAGTACGTC.